This T cell receptor (beta chain) stems from a study of blood T cells in healthy people across ages. Study-wide results and caveats: TCR beta diversity was tightly associated with the proportion of naive T cells. Age brought a roughly linear fall in TCR beta diversity measured per million T cells. Long-lived donors had more naive CD4+ cells and higher diversity than aged donors.

Sample-barcoded 5' priming and a J-beta primer mix drove a second PCR of about 7 to 12 cycles. TCRdb itself ran the 5' RACE reads through MiXCR, one entry per CDR3 protein. The data contain roughly 800,000 distinct CDR3 sequences, about 37% of them singletons. The CDR3 extends over 13 amino acids. V was pared by 3 bases and J by 7 bases, with 4 bases of the junction left unmatched. On this clonotype itself: Its antigen is not known.

The sample, roughly 9.5 milliliters of peripheral blood, was drawn from each donor. Material: blood. The chain employs TRBV12-3 or TRBV12-4 and TRBJ2-7; TRBD2 agrees at 9 bases. This clonotype originated in a man between 18 and 35 years old in good health. CDR3 sequence (DNA): TGTGCCAGCAGTTTGGCGGGGGGGCGTGAGCAGTACTTC. Translated: CASSLAGGREQYF.